The 30 T cell receptor beta chains listed next were all sequenced from one sample in a study of T cells in Graves' hyperthyroidism and ophthalmopathy. Using RNA transcripts as the source, TCR beta CDR3 regions were amplified. Carried out on the TCR CDR3, a first-round RT-PCR used the HTBI primer set. MiXCR, applied by TCRdb to the multiplex PCR reads, yields one record per CDR3 protein. This table has roughly 330,000 distinct CDR3 sequences, 16% appearing once. The sample consisted of blood. These receptors were collected from a man aged 25-40 years with Graves' hyperthyroidism.

In this sample, this clonotype turned up a few times. This chain links TRBV28 with TRBJ2-7; 10 bases align to TRBD2. Germline V gene sequence: CDR1 MDHEN, CDR2 SYDVKM. V lost 3 bases, J lost 4 bases, and 6 bases stayed unmatched. This CDR3 contains 15 residues. CDR3 DNA: TGTGCCAGCAGTTTTAGGTCTAGCGGGAGTTACGAGCAGTACTTC. Protein product: CASSFRSSGSYEQYF.

The chain is built from TRBV20-1 and TRBJ2-5, with 11 bases fitting TRBD1. This CDR3 is 14 amino acids long. The germline gives CDR1 DFQATT, CDR2 SNEGSKA (reference sequence). Trimming took 6 bases from V and 6 from J; bases not matched to a gene: 9. DNA of the CDR3: TGCAGTGCAACCGGACAGGGGGCCTTTCAGACCCAGTACTTC. It yields the protein CSATGQGAFQTQYF.

The V call is TRBV5-1, the J call TRBJ2-6; either TRBD1 or TRBD2 may supply D (5 bases each). CDR1 and CDR2 from the germline V gene are SGHRS and YFSETQ. The CDR3 spans 15 residues. Trimming stripped 2 bases from V and 2 bases from J, with 8 bases between. CDR3 in amino acids: CASSLGTAGANVLTF. CDR3 sequence (DNA): TGCGCCAGCAGCTTAGGGACCGCTGGGGCCAACGTCCTGACTTTC.

The chain employs TRBV15 and TRBJ2-2; D is ambiguous. Deletions cut 1 base from V and 6 bases from J, with 6 bases between. CDR1 LNHNV and CDR2 YYDKDF come from the germline V gene (reference sequence). The CDR3 loop spans 13 amino acids. The CDR3 DNA reads TGTGCCACCAGCAGAGTACGGTCCGGGGAGCTGTTTTTT. Protein sequence: CATSRVRSGELFF. Full variable domain (rest looked up from reference TRBV15 and TRBJ2-2): DAMVIQNPRYQVTQFGKPVTLSCSQTLNHNVMYWYQQKSSQAPKLLFHYYDKDFNNEADTPDNFQSRRPNTSFCFLDIRSPGLGDTAMYLCATSRVRSGELFFGEGSRLTVL.

This clonotype was counted ten times or more. This chain links TRBV12-3 or TRBV12-4 with TRBJ2-5; D ambiguous. Trimming shortened V by 6 bases and J by 0 bases, and 5 bases separated the two germline ends. The CDR3 extends over 12 amino acids. The chain's CDR3 is CASSQYQETQYF. CDR3 DNA: TGTGCCAGCAGCCAGTACCAAGAGACCCAGTACTTC.

This clonotype was detected many times. This chain joins TRBV5-1 and TRBJ2-3, with D maybe TRBD1 (5 bases). Germline values: CDR1 SGHRS, CDR2 YFSETQ. This CDR3 has 14 residues. V was clipped by 4 bases and J by 4 bases, with 13 bases between them. CDR3: CASSRPGNADTQYF. In nucleotides, the CDR3 is TGCGCCAGCAGCCGACCAGGGAACGCAGATACGCAGTATTTT. The whole variable domain, remainder taken from reference TRBV5-1 and TRBJ2-3, is KAGVTQTPRYLIKTRGQQVTLSCSPISGHRSVSWYQQTPGQGLQFLFEYFSETQRNKGNFPGRFSGRQFSNSRSEMNVSTLELGDSALYLCASSRPGNADTQYFGPGTRLTVL.

The CDR3, as DNA: TGTGCCAGCAGCGACGGACAGGCCAAAAACATTCAGTACTTC. This translates into CASSDGQAKNIQYF. This chain uses TRBV9 with TRBJ2-4; tentatively, D is TRBD1 (6 bases). The ends were cut back, 3 bases at V and 1 base at J, with 8 bases in the middle. This CDR3 is 14 amino acids long. Germline assignment: CDR1 SGDLS and CDR2 YYNGEE.

On this clonotype itself: A much larger clonotype is one base distant, so this may be a read error. This sequence joins TRBV18 and TRBJ2-7; no clear D gene. With 2 bases removed from V and 0 bases from J, the gap between germline ends came to 8 bases. Germline V CDR1 and CDR2: KGHSH, LQKENI. The CDR3 is 14 residues long. The CDR3 nucleotides are TGTGCCAGCTCACCAGGCAGGCACTCCTACGAGCAGTACTTC. Its protein is CASSPGRHSYEQYF.

This clonotype was recorded a few times. The V and J genes are TRBV28 and TRBJ2-7, with a weak D call TRBD2 (6 bases). Trimming removed 7 bases from V and 1 base from J, with 17 bases in between. CDR1 MDHEN and CDR2 SYDVKM come from the germline V gene. This CDR3 comprises 15 residues. CDR3 loop: CASTTLGGVSYEQYF. CDR3 in DNA: TGTGCCAGCACCACCCTGGGCGGGGTTTCCTACGAGCAGTACTTC.

This clonotype was seen many times. The chain has TRBV20-1 and TRBJ2-5, with D uncertain. The CDR3 extends over 14 amino acids. Germline values: CDR1 DFQATT, CDR2 SNEGSKA (reference sequence). The V gene lost 4 bases and the J gene lost 0 bases, with 12 bases spanning the gap. CDR3 in amino acids: CSAKVESYQETQYF. The DNA for the CDR3 is TGCAGTGCTAAGGTCGAGTCGTACCAAGAGACCCAGTACTTC.

This clonotype has at least ten counts. This chain connects TRBV7-2 to TRBJ2-1, with unresolved D. The CDR3 covers 11 residues. Trimming removed 5 bases from V and 5 bases from J, with 4 bases in between. CDR1 and CDR2 (germline): SGHTA, FQGNSA. CDR3 sequence: CASSQNNEQFF. The CDR3 DNA reads TGTGCCAGCAGCCAAAACAATGAGCAGTTCTTC.

This clonotype was detected many times. The chain is built from TRBV5-8 and TRBJ2-1, with 7 bases matching TRBD1. After removal of 0 bases from V and 7 bases from J, the junction contained 7 bases not matched to a gene. Germline V gene lookup returns CDR1 SGHTS and CDR2 YDEGEE. CDR3 length equals 15 residues. The CDR3 sequence is CASSLAAGGQNEQFF. As DNA, the CDR3 is TGTGCCAGCAGCTTGGCGGCAGGGGGTCAGAATGAGCAGTTCTTC.

This clonotype occurred many times. The V and J genes are TRBV20-1 and TRBJ1-2, with 7 bases lining up with TRBD1. V gave up 3 bases and J gave up 0 bases; unmatched junction bases: 1. The CDR3 consists of 13 residues. CDR1 and CDR2 from the germline V gene are DFQATT and SNEGSKA (reference sequence). The CDR3 nucleotides read TGCAGTGCTAGGACAGGGCCTAACTATGGCTACACCTTC. Protein sequence: CSARTGPNYGYTF.

The table lists this clonotype with a few counts. The chain carries TRBV27 and TRBJ2-5; D is possibly TRBD1 (5 bases). Looked up from germline, CDR1 is MNHEY and CDR2 is SMNVEV (reference sequence). The ends were cut back, 5 bases at V and 4 bases at J, with 14 bases in the middle. The CDR3 spans 14 residues. CDR3 in DNA: TGTGCCAGCAGTCGACAGACCACTGGAGAGACCCAGTACTTC. This encodes CASSRQTTGETQYF.

In its sample, this clonotype was seen many times. V usage is TRBV20-1 and J usage is TRBJ2-3; TRBD2 aligns across 11 bases. V shed 5 bases and J 4 bases; nucleotides not matched to a gene: 5. This CDR3 has 14 residues. Germline V gives CDR1 DFQATT, CDR2 SNEGSKA (reference sequence). DNA for the CDR3: TGCAGTGCTCCAGATAGCGGGAGGGCAGATACGCAGTATTTT. Protein product: CSAPDSGRADTQYF.

This clonotype was seen more than once but under ten times. The genes are TRBV20-1 and TRBJ1-5; maybe TRBD1 (6 bases). This CDR3 region has 13 residues. Germline CDR1 is DFQATT and CDR2 is SNEGSKA (reference sequence). The V end lost 4 bases, the J end lost 6 bases, and 13 bases lay between the germline ends. The CDR3 sequence: CSATNRAVQPQHF. The CDR3 nucleotides read TGCAGTGCTACAAACAGGGCGGTTCAGCCCCAGCATTTT.

The chain carries TRBV7-2 and TRBJ2-3; the D gene is possibly TRBD2 (6 bases). V was clipped by 5 bases and J by 5 bases, with 14 bases between them. Germline V gene sequence: CDR1 SGHTA, CDR2 FQGNSA. CDR3 length: 14 amino acids. The CDR3 nucleotides read TGTGCCAGCAGCCAACAGCGGGCGGGAGATACGCAGTATTTT. Its translation is CASSQQRAGDTQYF.

This clonotype was seen ten or more times. This chain uses TRBV3-1 with TRBJ2-2; D unclear. The CDR3 has 15 residues. Trimming stripped 1 base from V and 2 bases from J, with 8 bases between. From germline, CDR1 is LGHDT and CDR2 YNNKEL (reference sequence). Here the CDR3 DNA reads TGTGCCAGCAGCCAAGGTCACATAAACACCGGGGAGCTGTTTTTT. It codes for CASSQGHINTGELFF. Drawing the rest from reference TRBV3-1 and TRBJ2-2, the complete variable domain is DTAVSQTPKYLVTQMGNDKSIKCEQNLGHDTMYWYKQDSKKFLKIMFSYNNKELIINETVPNRFSPKSPDKAHLNLHINSLELGDSAVYFCASSQGHINTGELFFGEGSRLTVL.

The V gene is TRBV27, the J gene TRBJ1-4; a possible D gene is TRBD1 (6 bases). The CDR3 has 18 residues. Trimming took 4 bases from V and 7 from J, leaving 25 bases between them. Germline lookup yields CDR1 MNHEY and CDR2 SMNVEV (reference sequence). Here the CDR3 reads CASSSNTATGRPGEKLFF. For the CDR3, the DNA is TGTGCCAGCAGTTCCAACACCGCCACAGGGAGGCCGGGTGAAAAACTGTTTTTT.

This clonotype showed up many times. This rearrangement joins TRBV29-1 to TRBJ2-1; D assignment may be TRBD1 or TRBD2 (5 bases each). Trimming left V 3 bases short and J 9 bases short, with 9 bases between. Germline CDR1 SQVTM, CDR2 ANQGSEA. The CDR3 covers 11 residues. CDR3 nucleotide sequence: TGCAGCGTTGAGAGGGGCGGTGAGCAGTTCTTC. Amino acids: CSVERGGEQFF.

The table lists this clonotype with many counts. V is TRBV11-1 and J is TRBJ1-2; the D is unclear. V was cut by 4 bases and J by 7 bases, with 7 bases left in between. Germline assignment: CDR1 SGHAT and CDR2 FQDESV (reference sequence). The CDR3 spans 11 residues. This chain's CDR3 is CASSSLGGYTF. DNA for the CDR3: TGTGCCAGCAGCTCTTTGGGTGGCTACACCTTC.

The V gene is TRBV10-3, the J gene TRBJ2-1, with a weak D call TRBD2 (5 bases). The CDR3 has 14 residues. The germline gives CDR1 ENHRY, CDR2 SYGVKD. The V end lost 4 bases, the J end lost 9 bases, and 16 bases lay between the germline ends. The CDR3 nucleotides read TGTGCCATCAGTGGCCACCGGACTGGGATTGAGCAGTTCTTC. The encoded protein is CAISGHRTGIEQFF.

V usage is TRBV3-1 and J usage is TRBJ2-1; TRBD2 is a possible D gene (6 bases). Germline loops: CDR1 LGHDT, CDR2 YNNKEL (reference sequence). The CDR3 spans 17 residues. V gave up 0 bases and J gave up 4 bases, with 16 bases separating them. The CDR3 DNA reads TGTGCCAGCAGCCAAGATTTGCGGGGAGAAGTGTACAATGAGCAGTTCTTC. Amino acids: CASSQDLRGEVYNEQFF.

Ten or more counts support this clonotype. The chain uses TRBV7-9 and TRBJ2-7; D is undetermined. Between the trimmed V and J ends, which lost 4 bases and 0 bases, there was a span of 16 bases. The CDR3 has 16 residues. Germline lookup yields CDR1 SEHNR and CDR2 FQNEAQ (reference sequence). The CDR3 region is CASSSISEGLSYEQYF. As DNA, the CDR3 is TGTGCCAGCAGCTCAATATCAGAAGGCCTCTCCTACGAGCAGTACTTC.

In its sample, this clonotype was seen many times. The chain has TRBV7-8 and TRBJ2-3; the D is unclear. V was pared by 5 bases and J by 2 bases, with 20 bases between. In germline, CDR1 is SGHVS, CDR2 FQNEAQ. This CDR3 has 17 residues. The CDR3 here is CASSNPGRRTYTDTQYF. The CDR3 region has the DNA TGTGCCAGCAGCAACCCCGGGCGGCGTACTTACACAGATACGCAGTATTTT.

This clonotype came up many times. The chain carries TRBV12-3 or TRBV12-4 and TRBJ2-7, with TRBD2 identical over 8 bases. Germline trimming cut 6 bases from V and 3 bases from J; bases unmatched to any gene: 10. CDR3 length: 15 residues. DNA for the CDR3: TGTGCCAGCAGAGACGGACTAGCTCCTAGCTACGAGCAGTACTTC. It specifies CASRDGLAPSYEQYF.

This sequence joins TRBV18 and TRBJ2-7, with D possibly being TRBD1 or TRBD2 (6 bases each). The CDR3 covers 19 residues. Trimming stripped 2 bases from V and 6 bases from J, with 29 bases between. The germline V gene has CDR1 KGHSH and CDR2 LQKENI. CDR3 sequence: CASSPTGGFFLLQEREQYF. In nucleotides, the CDR3 is TGTGCCAGCTCACCAACCGGGGGCTTTTTTCTTCTTCAAGAGCGCGAGCAGTACTTC.

This clonotype was counted many times. The V gene is TRBV28, the J gene TRBJ2-1, with D perhaps being TRBD1 or TRBD2 (6 bases each). This CDR3 region has 13 residues. Trimming took 6 bases from V and 4 from J, leaving 10 bases between them. CDR1 and CDR2 from the germline V gene are MDHEN and SYDVKM. The CDR3: CASSRGPYNEQFF. DNA for the CDR3: TGTGCCAGCAGCCGGGGGCCATACAATGAGCAGTTCTTC.

This clonotype was counted ten times or more. V usage is TRBV6-1 and J usage is TRBJ1-5; 8 bases match TRBD1. Germline values: CDR1 MNHNS, CDR2 SASEGT. The CDR3 length is 14 residues. V shed 6 bases, J shed 7 bases, and the junction held 8 bases outside the gene matches. CDR3 sequence reads: CASRVGQGGQPQHF. The CDR3 DNA reads as TGTGCCAGCAGGGTAGGACAGGGTGGCCAGCCCCAGCATTTT.

This clonotype was counted ten times or more. The chain carries TRBV7-2 and TRBJ1-1, with D maybe TRBD1 (5 bases). The CDR3 loop spans 14 amino acids. Germline-derived CDR1 and CDR2 are SGHTA and FQGNSA. V lost 5 bases to trimming and J lost 5 bases, with 15 bases between them. The CDR3 here is CASSSLGQGTEAFF. The CDR3 DNA reads TGTGCCAGCAGCAGTCTGGGGCAGGGTACTGAAGCTTTCTTT. The full variable domain, rest sourced from reference TRBV7-2 and TRBJ1-1, is GAGVSQSPSNKVTEKGKDVELRCDPISGHTALYWYRQSLGQGLEFLIYFQGNSAPDKSGLPSDRFSAERTGGSVSTLTIQRTQQEDSAVYLCASSSLGQGTEAFFGQGTRLTVV.